This T cell receptor (beta chain) originates from a study of blood T cell repertoires in COVID-19. Study-wide context: Collection of acute and convalescent COVID-19 samples took place in the United States, Italy and Spain. PBMCs, B-cell-depleted T cells, or T cells were the source of the cDNA or gDNA that made up the material.

From germline, CDR1 is SGHDT and CDR2 YYEEEE. The V and J ends lost 4 bases and 5 bases respectively, with 10 bases between them. CDR3 length: 12 residues. As processed by the authors: Scientists estimated how many nucleated cells there were by amplifying reference gene primers. TCRdb's table, derived via immunoSEQ multiplex PCR, lists solely in-frame clones and lacks some. That table is the source of V, J and clone size, and D and trimming were worked out from the DNA. The sample gives about 60,000 clones, 85% to 90% of which show up once; around 8% is in the top ten. The receptor was isolated from a human donor with active COVID-19. The donor label of this sample is uncertain. Sequenced input: peripheral blood. The genes are TRBV5-6 and TRBJ2-7; the D is unclear. The CDR3 protein is CASSRPADEQYF. CDR3 DNA: TGTGCCAGCAGCCGACCCGCGGACGAGCAGTACTTC.